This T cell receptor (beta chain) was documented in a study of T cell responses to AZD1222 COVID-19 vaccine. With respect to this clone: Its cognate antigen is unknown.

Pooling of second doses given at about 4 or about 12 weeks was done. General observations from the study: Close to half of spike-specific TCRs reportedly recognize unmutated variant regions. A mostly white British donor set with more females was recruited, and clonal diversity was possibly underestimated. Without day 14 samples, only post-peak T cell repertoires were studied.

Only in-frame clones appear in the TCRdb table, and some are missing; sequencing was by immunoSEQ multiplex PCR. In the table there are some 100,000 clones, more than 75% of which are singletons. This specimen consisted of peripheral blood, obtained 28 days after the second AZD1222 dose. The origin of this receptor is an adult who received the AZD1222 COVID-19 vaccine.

The CDR3 DNA reads TGTGCCTGGAGTTTGGGGGGGGAGGGCAATCAGCCCCAGCATTTT. It translates to CAWSLGGEGNQPQHF. V and J are TRBV30 and TRBJ1-5; D may be TRBD1 (5 bases). The CDR3 length is 15 residues. Germline lookup yields CDR1 GTSNPN and CDR2 SVGIG (reference sequence). V lost 2 bases, J lost 2 bases, and 13 bases lay in between.